The entry that follows covers one T cell receptor (beta chain) sequence. As yet, its antigen is unknown. Time point indicated: newly diagnosed GD, antithyroid drugs for less than 3 months. PBMC-extracted RNA yielded the TCR library. The data belong to a study of regulatory T cells in long-lasting Graves disease. Points from the study as a whole: Those with persistent Graves' had less TCR diversity than newly diagnosed patients.

Researchers made TCR beta libraries by using iRepertoire HTBI primers and running Arm-PCR on CDR3 regions. TCRdb recomputed calls from the multiplex PCR reads with MiXCR, one row per CDR3 protein. Among around 250,000 distinct CDR3 sequences, roughly 18% were seen once, and the ten largest hold 14%. The CDR3 contains 11 residues. Germline V gives CDR1 LNHDA, CDR2 SQIVND (reference sequence). V was cut by 9 bases and J by 11 bases, with 13 bases left in between. These data were also reused for a study on T cells in Graves' hyperthyroidism and ophthalmopathy.

The chain carries TRBV19 and TRBJ2-2, with a tentative D call TRBD1 (5 bases). The starting material was peripheral blood mononuclear cells (PBMCs), obtained at new diagnosis, from a patient treated with antithyroid drugs. This receptor was obtained from a woman in her twenties or thirties with Graves disease. The chain's CDR3 is CASKTEVELFF. Here the CDR3 DNA reads TGTGCCAGCAAGACAGAAGTAGAGCTGTTTTTT.